These 14 T cell receptor beta chains were sequenced from one sample in a study of blood T cell repertoires in COVID-19 (TCRdb year 2020). The method behind the library was the immunoSEQ multiplex PCR assay. Entries here come from immuneACCESS through TCRdb and include only in-frame sequences with V and J called. Some clones fail to appear in such tables; in the studies checked, an unresolved V gene covers under half of the shortfall, and the cause of the remainder is unknown. The sample data list 250,000 to 300,000 clones, and around 83% of these were observed just once. The top ten constitute 3.6% of the sample. The sequencing input was peripheral blood. The receptors here all came from a young man with active or convalescent COVID-19.

V usage is TRBV27 and J usage is TRBJ2-3; D perhaps matches TRBD1 (5 bases). The CDR3 runs to 16 residues. The ends were cut back, 6 bases at V and 4 bases at J, with 20 bases in the middle. Germline CDR1 MNHEY, CDR2 SMNVEV (reference sequence). The CDR3 protein is CASRNSGSWGPDTQYF. CDR3 bases: TGTGCCAGCAGGAACTCCGGGTCCTGGGGCCCAGATACGCAGTATTTT.

DNA for the CDR3: TGCAGCGTTACTTCTGCCTACTCTGGAAACACCATATATTTT. Amino acids: CSVTSAYSGNTIYF. The rearrangement links TRBV29-1 to TRBJ1-3; D is undetermined. V was pared by 5 bases and J by 0 bases, with 11 bases between. Germline V gene sequence: CDR1 SQVTM, CDR2 ANQGSEA. The CDR3 has 14 amino acids.

The CDR3 region has the DNA TGTGCTAGCCACCTAACCGGGACTACATCAGCCGATGAGCAGTTCTTC. Protein product: CASHLTGTTSADEQFF. This chain joins TRBV12-5 and TRBJ2-1, with 7 bases fitting TRBD2. This CDR3 is 16 amino acids long. The V and J ends lost 9 bases and 8 bases, in that order; junction bases with no gene match: 19. Germline V gives CDR1 LGHNT, CDR2 FRNRAP.

CDR3 coding DNA: TGTGCCAGCAGTAAAACCGGGACAGGGGTCGATCGGGCAGATACGCAGTATTTT. It specifies CASSKTGTGVDRADTQYF. The chain employs TRBV27 and TRBJ2-3; 10 bases line up with TRBD1. This CDR3 is 18 amino acids long. V shed 5 bases and J 4 bases; nucleotides not matched to a gene: 15. Germline CDR1 MNHEY, CDR2 SMNVEV (reference sequence).

The chain uses TRBV2 and TRBJ2-2; D may be TRBD1 (5 bases). This CDR3 has 13 residues. The V gene's germline CDR1 is SNHLY and CDR2 FYNNEI. V lost 7 bases and J 1 base, leaving 7 bases between the germline ends. The CDR3 is CASKRGNTGELFF. For the CDR3, the DNA is TGTGCCAGCAAAAGGGGGAACACCGGGGAGCTGTTTTTT.

This sequence joins TRBV12-3 or TRBV12-4 and TRBJ1-1; no reliable D call. This CDR3 is built from 13 residues. V was clipped by 4 bases and J by 7 bases, with 13 bases between them. The CDR3 sequence: CASSSGLGHEAFF. The CDR3 coding sequence is TGTGCCAGCAGTTCCGGTTTGGGCCATGAAGCTTTCTTT.

This chain connects TRBV2 to TRBJ1-6; 7 positions match TRBD1. The CDR3 length is 17 residues. The germline CDR1 and CDR2 sequences are SNHLY and FYNNEI. The junction had 7 bases not matched to a gene; V was cut back by 5 bases and J by 0 bases. The DNA for the CDR3 is TGTGCCAGCAGTTTTACAGGGGAGAGCTCCTATAATTCACCCCTCCACTTT. This translates into CASSFTGESSYNSPLHF. The variable domain in full, completed from reference TRBV2 and TRBJ1-6, reads EPEVTQTPSHQVTQMGQEVILRCVPISNHLYFYWYRQILGQKVEFLVSFYNNEISEKSEIFDDQFSVERPDGSNFTLKIRSTKLEDSAMYFCASSFTGESSYNSPLHFGNGTRLTVT.

The CDR3 sequence is CASSQSRHGRRGYTF. The CDR3 DNA reads TGTGCCAGCAGCCAATCCCGACACGGTCGGCGAGGCTACACCTTC. The J gene is TRBJ1-2, the V gene TRBV3-1 (or the pseudogene TRBV3-2), with no clear D. The V end was cut by 2 bases, the J end by 8 bases, with 18 bases between. Germline-derived CDR1 and CDR2 are LGHDT and YNNKEL (reference sequence). This CDR3 region has 15 residues.

This chain uses TRBV6-5 with TRBJ2-7; D is possibly TRBD1 (6 bases). The CDR3 consists of 14 residues. With 9 bases removed from V and 5 bases from J, the gap between germline ends came to 20 bases. The germline V gene has CDR1 MNHEY and CDR2 SVGAGI. The CDR3, as DNA: TGTGCCAGTACACAGGGTTTTTCTACTAACGAGCAGTACTTC. Translation gives CASTQGFSTNEQYF.

The V gene is TRBV7-9, the J gene TRBJ2-1, with a tentative D call TRBD2 (6 bases). Trimming took off 1 base at V and 9 bases at J, with 16 bases between the two ends. Germline assignment: CDR1 SEHNR and CDR2 FQNEAQ (reference sequence). The CDR3 totals 15 residues. CDR3 sequence reads: CASSLDSRDSGEQFF. The CDR3 DNA follows: TGTGCCAGCAGCTTAGACTCCCGGGACTCCGGTGAGCAGTTCTTC.

This clone was seen a single time. The chain has TRBV24-1 and TRBJ1-2; the match to TRBD1 covers 7 bases. V shed 7 bases and J 3 bases; nucleotides not matched to a gene: 4. The CDR3 extends over 13 amino acids. Germline lookup yields CDR1 KGHDR and CDR2 SFDVKD. The CDR3 region has the DNA TGTGCCACCAGAGGGACAGCCGACTATGGCTACACCTTC. This gives the protein CATRGTADYGYTF.

The chain has TRBV24-1 and TRBJ1-2, with TRBD1 matching 7 bases. The CDR3 length is 15 residues. The germline V gene has CDR1 KGHDR and CDR2 SFDVKD. J was trimmed by 1 base and V by 5 bases; bases with no gene match: 6. CDR3 protein: CATSGTSGGNYGYTF. In nucleotides, the CDR3 is TGTGCCACCAGTGGGACATCAGGGGGTAACTATGGCTACACCTTC.

This sequence joins TRBV7-8 and TRBJ2-3; D may be TRBD2 (5 bases). V lost 4 bases and J 3 bases, leaving 11 bases between the germline ends. There are 14 residues in the CDR3. Germline V gene lookup returns CDR1 SGHVS and CDR2 FQNEAQ. The CDR3: CASSSAPGTDTQYF. CDR3 nucleotides: TGTGCCAGCAGCTCGGCCCCGGGGACAGATACGCAGTATTTT.

This chain links TRBV28 with TRBJ2-1; 7 bases are a match to TRBD1. The CDR3 loop spans 15 amino acids. Germline CDR1 is MDHEN and CDR2 is SYDVKM. V trimming: 5 bases; J trimming: 8 bases; junction bases outside the gene matches: 12. CDR3 sequence (DNA): TGTGCCAGCAGTCCCCGGGACAGTACAGCCTATGAGCAGTTCTTC. Protein: CASSPRDSTAYEQFF. Full variable domain (outside the CDR3, taken from reference TRBV28 and TRBJ2-1): DVKVTQSSRYLVKRTGEKVFLECVQDMDHENMFWYRQDPGLGLRLIYFSYDVKMKEKGDIPEGYSVSREKKERFSLILESASTNQTSMYLCASSPRDSTAYEQFFGPGTRLTVL.